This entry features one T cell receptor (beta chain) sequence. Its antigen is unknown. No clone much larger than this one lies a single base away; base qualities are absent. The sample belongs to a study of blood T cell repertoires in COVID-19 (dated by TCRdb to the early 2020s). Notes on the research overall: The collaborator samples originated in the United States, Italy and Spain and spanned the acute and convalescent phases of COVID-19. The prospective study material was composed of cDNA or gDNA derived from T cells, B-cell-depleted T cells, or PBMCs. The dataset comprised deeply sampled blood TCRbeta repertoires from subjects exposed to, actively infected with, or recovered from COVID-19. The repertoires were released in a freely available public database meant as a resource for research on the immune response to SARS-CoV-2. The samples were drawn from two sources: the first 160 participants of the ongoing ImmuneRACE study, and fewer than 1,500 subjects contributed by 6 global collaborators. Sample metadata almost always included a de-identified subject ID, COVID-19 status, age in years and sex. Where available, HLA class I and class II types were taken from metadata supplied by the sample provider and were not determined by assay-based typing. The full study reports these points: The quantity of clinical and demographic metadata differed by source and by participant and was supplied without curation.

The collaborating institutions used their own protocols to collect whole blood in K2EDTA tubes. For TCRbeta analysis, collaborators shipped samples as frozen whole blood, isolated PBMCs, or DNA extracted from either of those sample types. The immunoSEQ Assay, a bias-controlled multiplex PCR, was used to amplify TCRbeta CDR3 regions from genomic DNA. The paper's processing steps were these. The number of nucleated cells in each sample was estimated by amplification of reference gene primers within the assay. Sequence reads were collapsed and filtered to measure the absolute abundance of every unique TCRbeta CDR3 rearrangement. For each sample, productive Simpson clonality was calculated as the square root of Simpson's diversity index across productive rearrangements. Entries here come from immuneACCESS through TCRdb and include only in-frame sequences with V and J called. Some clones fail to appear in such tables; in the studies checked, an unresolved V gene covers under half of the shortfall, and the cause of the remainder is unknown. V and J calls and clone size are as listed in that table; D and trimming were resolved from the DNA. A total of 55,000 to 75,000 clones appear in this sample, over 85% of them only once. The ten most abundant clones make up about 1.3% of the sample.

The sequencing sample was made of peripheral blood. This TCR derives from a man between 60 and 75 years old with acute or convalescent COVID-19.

CDR3 protein: CASSLPQGGGTRHYGYTF. At the DNA level, the sequence is TGTGCCAGCAGCCTCCCCCAGGGAGGGGGGACTAGGCACTATGGCTACACCTTC. The sequence is built from TRBV9 and TRBJ1-2; TRBD1 is possibly the D segment (6 matching bases). Relative to germline, V is 4 bases shorter and J is 3 bases shorter, with 25 bases between their ends. The CDR3 goes from the cysteine to the phenylalanine over 18 residues. Only CDR3 DNA is held: 54 bases, read in frame from base 1. From a lookup of the germline V gene, CDR1 and CDR2 are SGDLS and YYNGEE.